These 29 T cell receptor beta chains came from one sample sequenced in a study of graft-versus-host responses after intestinal transplantation. These receptors have no identified antigens. Only in-frame clones appear in the TCRdb table, and some are missing; sequencing was by immunoSEQ multiplex PCR. The data contain 90,000 to 120,000 clones, about 90% of them singletons. The input for sequencing was unstimulated CD4+ T cells sorted from spleen or lymph node cells, taken before intestinal transplant. The receptors come from a human donor who received an intestinal transplant.

In its sample, this clone was seen once. V and J are TRBV6-6 and TRBJ2-2; no firm D call. CDR1 is MNHNY, CDR2 SVGAGI, per germline (reference sequence). CDR3 length equals 13 residues. Trimming stripped 0 bases from V and 7 bases from J, with 6 bases between. In nucleotides, the CDR3 is TGTGCCAGCAGTTACTCAGATGTCGGGGAGCTGTTTTTT. Its protein is CASSYSDVGELFF.

The chain uses TRBV5-4 and TRBJ2-7; D gene uncertain. Germline assignment: CDR1 SGHNT and CDR2 YYREEE (reference sequence). The CDR3 spans 13 residues. The V end lost 2 bases, the J end lost 3 bases, and 9 bases lay between the germline ends. The CDR3: CASSFLGRYEQYF. The CDR3 region has the DNA TGTGCCAGCAGCTTTTTAGGCCGCTACGAGCAGTACTTC.

V gene TRBV7-2 combines with J gene TRBJ2-1; 7 positions match TRBD2. The CDR3 sequence is 17 residues long. Germline-derived CDR1 and CDR2 are SGHTA and FQGNSA. V shed 2 bases, J shed 5 bases, and the junction held 12 bases outside the gene matches. The CDR3 DNA follows: TGTGCCAGCAGCTTATTCTTAGTGAGCGGGGTAAACAATGAGCAGTTCTTC. It translates to CASSLFLVSGVNNEQFF.

This clone was observed once. The chain uses TRBV6-6 and TRBJ2-7; TRBD1 agrees at 8 bases. There are 16 residues in the CDR3. The J segment lost 4 bases and the V segment lost 5 bases, leaving 13 bases of the junction unmatched. Germline V lookup: CDR1 MNHNY, CDR2 SVGAGI (reference sequence). The CDR3: CASSKRLGTGTYEQYF. CDR3 coding DNA: TGTGCCAGCAGTAAGCGATTAGGGACAGGAACTTACGAGCAGTACTTC.

The sample holds one count of this clone. The chain employs TRBV5-6 and TRBJ1-2; TRBD1 might be the D (6 bases). The ends were cut back, 4 bases at V and 0 bases at J, with 13 bases in the middle. The CDR3 is 15 residues long. In germline, CDR1 is SGHDT, CDR2 YYEEEE. For the CDR3, the DNA is TGTGCCAGCAGCCTTATTCGGACAGCTAACTATGGCTACACCTTC. Encoded protein: CASSLIRTANYGYTF. The variable domain in full, completed from reference TRBV5-6 and TRBJ1-2, reads DAGVTQSPTHLIKTRGQQVTLRCSPKSGHDTVSWYQQALGQGPQFIFQYYEEEERQRGNFPDRFSGHQFPNYSSELNVNALLLGDSALYLCASSLIRTANYGYTFGSGTRLTVV.

CDR3 sequence reads: CASSLVAGAEQPQHF. Written as DNA, the CDR3 is TGTGCCAGCAGCTTAGTGGCAGGGGCCGAACAGCCCCAGCATTTT. The chain recombines TRBV7-2 with TRBJ1-5, with a weak D call TRBD1 (6 bases). Trimming took off 1 base at V and 7 bases at J, with 14 bases between the two ends. Germline assignment: CDR1 SGHTA and CDR2 FQGNSA. This CDR3 spans 15 amino acids.

CDR3 amino acids: CASSTQGPNTEAFF. CDR3 sequence (DNA): TGTGCCAGCAGTACACAGGGACCGAACACTGAAGCTTTCTTT. The J gene is TRBJ1-1, the V gene TRBV27; a weak D match, TRBD1 (6 bases). Germline V gene data show CDR1 as MNHEY and CDR2 as SMNVEV (reference sequence). The CDR3 consists of 14 residues. Trimming took off 5 bases at V and 1 base at J, with 11 bases between the two ends.

The chain combines TRBV27 with TRBJ1-4; 8 nucleotides match TRBD1. The CDR3 sequence is 16 residues long. The germline V gene encodes CDR1 MNHEY and CDR2 SMNVEV (reference sequence). Unmatched junction bases numbered 11, after V lost 1 base and J lost 10 bases. The CDR3 sequence is CASSLYPPPQGVKLFF. The CDR3, as DNA: TGTGCCAGCAGTTTATACCCCCCCCCACAGGGGGTAAAACTGTTTTTT. Supplemented by reference TRBV27 and TRBJ1-4, the full variable domain reads EAQVTQNPRYLITVTGKKLTVTCSQNMNHEYMSWYRQDPGLGLRQIYYSMNVEVTDKGDVPEGYKVSRKEKRNFPLILESPSPNQTSLYFCASSLYPPPQGVKLFFGSGTQLSVL.

The chain combines TRBV6-5 with TRBJ1-2; D is possibly TRBD1 (6 bases). CDR1 and CDR2 from the germline V gene are MNHEY and SVGAGI. The CDR3 length is 13 residues. With 6 bases removed from V and 4 bases from J, the gap between germline ends came to 12 bases. The DNA for the CDR3 is TGTGCCAGCAGGCCCGGAGGGGGCTATGGCTACACCTTC. As protein: CASRPGGGYGYTF.

The chain employs TRBV28 and TRBJ1-3; unclear D gene. With 3 bases removed from V and 2 bases from J, the gap between germline ends came to 11 bases. The CDR3 has 15 residues. In germline, CDR1 is MDHEN, CDR2 SYDVKM. This chain's CDR3 is CASSFKVSPGNTIYF. CDR3 nucleotides: TGTGCCAGCAGTTTCAAGGTTTCACCTGGAAACACCATATATTTT.

The chain has TRBV4-1 and TRBJ2-1; perhaps TRBD2 as D (5 bases). This CDR3 spans 18 amino acids. V shed 2 bases and J shed 5 bases, with 22 bases lying between them. Germline V gives CDR1 MGHRA, CDR2 YSYEKL. CDR3 coding DNA: TGCGCCAGCAGCCAACCCCCAGTGGGAGCGAGTTGGGACAATGAGCAGTTCTTC. Its translation is CASSQPPVGASWDNEQFF.

A single count supports this clone. The chain has TRBV7-6 and TRBJ2-7; 9 nucleotides agree with TRBD1. The CDR3 consists of 15 residues. Per germline, CDR1 SGHVS and CDR2 FNYEAQ. J gave up 1 base and V 1 base, and 2 bases lay outside the gene matches. DNA for the CDR3: TGTGCCAGCAGCTTAGACAGGGGGCCGTCCTACGAGCAGTACTTC. Amino acids: CASSLDRGPSYEQYF. Full variable domain (rest looked up from reference TRBV7-6 and TRBJ2-7): GAGVSQSPRYKVTKRGQDVALRCDPISGHVSLYWYRQALGQGPEFLTYFNYEAQQDKSGLPNDRFSAERPEGSISTLTIQRTEQRDSAMYRCASSLDRGPSYEQYFGPGTRLTVT.

The chain links TRBV7-6 to TRBJ2-7; TRBD1 might be the D (6 bases). The V end lost 1 base, the J end lost 3 bases, and 10 bases lay between the germline ends. This CDR3 has 14 residues. Germline V gene sequence: CDR1 SGHVS, CDR2 FNYEAQ. The CDR3 loop is CASSLDTGNYEQYF. CDR3 sequence (DNA): TGTGCCAGCAGCTTAGATACAGGGAACTACGAGCAGTACTTC.

The chain is built from TRBV7-3 and TRBJ2-6; 7 positions match TRBD1. The CDR3 loop spans 16 amino acids. J was trimmed by 4 bases and V by 5 bases; bases with no gene match: 8. Germline V gene data show CDR1 as SGHTA and CDR2 as FQGTGA. The CDR3 region has the DNA TGTGCCAGCAGCATCACGACAGGGAACGGGGCCAACGTCCTGACTTTC. Its translation is CASSITTGNGANVLTF.

This chain uses TRBV1 with TRBJ2-3; TRBD2, the table's D call, lacks a check against the DNA. TRBV1 is designated a pseudogene. The CDR3 spans 21 residues. The CDR3 bases are TGCACCAGCAGCCAAGATCGCGGGGGGGGACTGGAAGGGGCCAGCACAGATACGCAGTATTTT. This translates into CTSSQDRGGGLEGASTDTQYF.

The DNA for the CDR3 is TGCGCCAGCAGCTTGGCCCCAGAAAGCACAGATACGCAGTATTTT. This codes for CASSLAPESTDTQYF. The chain couples TRBV5-1 to TRBJ2-3; D remains ambiguous. Germline V lookup: CDR1 SGHRS, CDR2 YFSETQ. Trimming took 0 bases from V and 0 from J, leaving 8 bases between them. The CDR3 covers 15 residues.

The J gene is TRBJ2-1, the V gene TRBV10-2, with D hard to call. This CDR3 is 14 amino acids long. With 2 bases removed from V and 5 bases from J, the gap between germline ends came to 10 bases. The V gene's germline CDR1 is WSHSY and CDR2 SAAADI. The CDR3 DNA reads TGCGCCAGCAGTGAGGTTTCAGGAAACAATGAGCAGTTCTTC. Amino acids: CASSEVSGNNEQFF.

Only one count was recorded for this clone. The chain links TRBV5-1 to TRBJ2-5; D gene unclear. Deletions cut 1 base from V and 0 bases from J, with 4 bases between. This CDR3 region has 13 residues. CDR1 SGHRS and CDR2 YFSETQ come from the germline V gene. For the CDR3, the DNA is TGCGCCAGCAGCTTGCGGGACCAAGAGACCCAGTACTTC. This gives the protein CASSLRDQETQYF.

This chain links TRBV6-5 with TRBJ1-3, with D hard to call. Trimming shortened V by 5 bases and J by 3 bases, and 5 bases separated the two germline ends. The CDR3 sequence is 12 residues long. Looked up from germline, CDR1 is MNHEY and CDR2 is SVGAGI. The CDR3 reads CASSELGNTIYF. DNA for the CDR3: TGTGCCAGCAGTGAACTTGGAAACACCATATATTTT.

The chain carries TRBV9 and TRBJ1-4; D is ambiguous. In germline, CDR1 is SGDLS, CDR2 YYNGEE. Deletions cut 4 bases from V and 10 bases from J, with 14 bases between. The CDR3 is 13 residues long. CDR3 DNA sequence: TGTGCCAGCAGCTTCTCCCCGGTTGGAAAACTGTTTTTT. This codes for CASSFSPVGKLFF.

The rearrangement uses TRBV7-2 and TRBJ2-1; 13 positions agree with TRBD2. After removal of 2 bases from V and 9 bases from J, the junction contained 4 bases not matched to a gene. Germline assignment: CDR1 SGHTA and CDR2 FQGNSA. This CDR3 is 15 amino acids long. DNA for the CDR3: TGTGCCAGCAGCTTATTACTAGCGGGAGGGGGTGAGCAGTTCTTC. Residues: CASSLLLAGGGEQFF.

The V call is TRBV6-1, the J call TRBJ2-7; D remains unclear. The CDR3 totals 15 residues. V dropped 4 bases and J dropped 1 base, with 14 bases sitting between them. Germline V gives CDR1 MNHNS, CDR2 SASEGT. The CDR3 DNA reads as TGTGCCAGCAGTGCCAGACATACCACTTCCTACGAGCAGTACTTC. Protein sequence: CASSARHTTSYEQYF.

The chain has TRBV29-1 and TRBJ2-7, with TRBD1 as a possible D gene (5 bases). This CDR3 region has 12 residues. Germline V gene data show CDR1 as SQVTM and CDR2 as ANQGSEA. The V end lost 5 bases, the J end lost 1 base, and 9 bases lay between the germline ends. The CDR3 sequence: CSVQGSSYEQYF. The CDR3 nucleotides read TGCAGCGTTCAGGGTTCGTCCTACGAGCAGTACTTC.

The rearrangement joins TRBV4-2 to TRBJ2-3, with TRBD2 matching 8 bases. V shed 7 bases, J shed 4 bases, and the junction held 7 bases outside the gene matches. The germline V gene encodes CDR1 LGHNA and CDR2 YNFKEQ. This CDR3 has 14 amino acids. CDR3 sequence: CASNEAGVSDTQYF. The DNA for the CDR3 is TGTGCCAGCAACGAAGCGGGAGTGTCAGATACGCAGTATTTT.

This clone has a single count. The chain is built from TRBV15 and TRBJ2-1; tentative D call: TRBD2 (5 bases). The CDR3 runs 14 residues. The ends were cut back, 4 bases at V and 6 bases at J, with 13 bases in the middle. The germline V gene has CDR1 LNHNV and CDR2 YYDKDF (reference sequence). The CDR3 coding sequence is TGTGCCACCAGCAATCGGCAGGCGGGCAATGAGCAGTTCTTC. Its protein product is CATSNRQAGNEQFF.

The V and J genes are TRBV7-9 and TRBJ1-3, with a tentative D call TRBD1 (5 bases). The V end lost 6 bases, the J end lost 4 bases, and 13 bases lay between the germline ends. The V gene's germline CDR1 is SEHNR and CDR2 FQNEAQ (reference sequence). The CDR3 length is 14 residues. The DNA for the CDR3 is TGTGCCAGCAGACCGGACATCTCGGGAAACACCATATATTTT. The encoded protein is CASRPDISGNTIYF.

The V gene is TRBV27, the J gene TRBJ2-5; D remains unclear. In germline, CDR1 is MNHEY, CDR2 SMNVEV (reference sequence). The CDR3 loop spans 13 amino acids. Deletions cut 5 bases from V and 1 base from J, with 8 bases between. CDR3 bases: TGTGCCAGCAGTCCAAGGGTCCAAGAGACCCAGTACTTC. It codes for CASSPRVQETQYF.

The gene calls are TRBV29-1 and TRBJ2-3; D call uncertain. CDR1 is SQVTM and CDR2 is ANQGSEA in the germline V gene. The ends were cut back, 1 base at V and 0 bases at J, with 5 bases in the middle. CDR3 length: 13 amino acids. The CDR3 sequence: CSVEAGSTDTQYF. The CDR3 bases are TGCAGCGTTGAAGCGGGTAGCACAGATACGCAGTATTTT.

The V gene is TRBV10-2, the J gene TRBJ2-5; the match to TRBD2 covers 11 bases. Germline V CDR1 and CDR2: WSHSY, SAAADI. With 4 bases clipped from V and 5 bases from J, the junction kept 9 bases outside the gene matches. The CDR3 covers 16 residues. DNA of the CDR3: TGCGCCAGCAGTGGGGCTAGCGGGAGGTCCGCGGAGACCCAGTACTTC. This sequence encodes CASSGASGRSAETQYF.